A selection of T cell receptor beta chains follows, all from one sample in a study of neurological immune-mediated disorders. Each CDR3 protein gets one entry after TCRdb re-called the 5' RACE reads with MiXCR. The sample has 45,000 to 60,000 distinct CDR3 sequences, around 4% seen once; the top ten hold roughly 1.7%. Sequenced input: PBMCs. The receptors here all came from a man aged 25 to 40 with multiple sclerosis. The CDR3 runs from the conserved cysteine through the conserved F or W. Fields, in order: J gene, V gene, clone size, D gene, CDR3 DNA, CDR3 protein. D genes are given only for firm matches. Size tells how often a clone was seen (once, few, many) or the class of an expanded clone, and some rows leave it out.

>TRBJ2-7|TRBV3-1|many|NA
TGTGCCAGCAGCCTCTTCGGGGAGCAGTACTTC
CASSLFGEQYF
>TRBJ2-5|TRBV20-1|many|TRBD2
TGCAGTGCTAGAGCTAGCGGGAGGGAAGTCACGGAGACCCAGTACTTC
CSARASGREVTETQYF
>TRBJ1-1|TRBV18|many|NA
TGTGCCAGCTCACCACCAGCTGGTTACGGTGAAGCTTTCTTT
CASSPPAGYGEAFF
>TRBJ2-7|TRBV7-9|many|NA
TGTGCCAGCAGCTTAGTTTTGGGGGTGAGCTCCTACGAGCAGTACTTC
CASSLVLGVSSYEQYF
>TRBJ2-3|TRBV20-1|many|NA
TGCAGTGCCAGATTGCCGTGGAGCACAGATACGCAGTATTTT
CSARLPWSTDTQYF
>TRBJ2-1|TRBV6-4|many|TRBD2
TGTGCCAGCAGTGACCGGGAGGGCTACAATGAGCAGTTCTTC
CASSDREGYNEQFF
>TRBJ2-5|TRBV20-1|many|NA
TGCAGTGCTAGAGGGGGGGTGGAGACCCAGTACTTC
CSARGGVETQYF
>TRBJ2-5|TRBV20-1|many|TRBD1
TGCAGTGCTAGGGGGACAGGTGGGGAGACCCAGTACTTC
CSARGTGGETQYF
>TRBJ2-7|TRBV12-3/TRBV12-4|many|NA
TGTGCCAGCAGTTTTGGGACATCCTACGAGCAGTACTTC
CASSFGTSYEQYF
>TRBJ2-1|TRBV6-5|many|NA
TGTGCCAGAGGATACGGGAATGAGCAGTTCTTC
CARGYGNEQFF
>TRBJ1-6|TRBV20-1|many|NA
TGCAGTGCTAGAGCAGGGACGGAAAATTCACCCCTCCACTTT
CSARAGTENSPLHF
>TRBJ1-2|TRBV12-3/TRBV12-4|many|NA
TGTGCCAGCAGTCCGGCACATCCCGGGGTAGCGAGTGGCTACACCTTC
CASSPAHPGVASGYTF
>TRBJ2-5|TRBV29-1|many|TRBD2
TGCAGCGTTCGGGATAGCGGGGAGACCCAGTACTTC
CSVRDSGETQYF
>TRBJ2-1|TRBV20-1|many|NA
TGCAGTGTGTATGGGGGCTCCTACAATGAGCAGTTCTTC
CSVYGGSYNEQFF
>TRBJ2-1|TRBV29-1|few|NA
TGCAGCGTTGTGAGAATTTCTTACAATGAGCAGTTCTTC
CSVVRISYNEQFF
>TRBJ2-7|TRBV20-1|many|NA
TGCAGTGCTAGGCTAGGTTCCGGGAGTCGAGGATACGAGCAGTACTTC
CSARLGSGSRGYEQYF
>TRBJ2-3|TRBV14|many|TRBD1
TGTGCCAGCAGCAGGTGGGACAGGGGGTTTACGCAGTATTTT
CASSRWDRGFTQYF
>TRBJ1-1|TRBV12-3/TRBV12-4|many|NA
TGTGCCAGCAGTTTAGGGCAGGGGACGATGGCTGAAGCTTTCTTT
CASSLGQGTMAEAFF
>TRBJ1-2|TRBV5-1|many|TRBD1
TGCGCCAGCAGCTGGAAGGACAGGGGTTATGGCTACACCTTC
CASSWKDRGYGYTF
>TRBJ1-6|TRBV5-6|NA|TRBD1
TGTGCCAGCAGCCGTCCGACAGGGAAATTGGACTCCCTCAACTTT
CASSRPTGKLDSLNF
>TRBJ1-4|TRBV9|many|NA
TGTGCCAGCAGCGTAGGTGGGGGGAGTGAAAAACTGTTTTTT
CASSVGGGSEKLFF
>TRBJ1-3|TRBV20-1|many|TRBD1
TGCAGTGCTAGAGATATGGACAGGTCTGGAAACACCATATATTTT
CSARDMDRSGNTIYF
>TRBJ1-1|TRBV5-1|many|NA
TGCGCCAGCAGCTTAGAGTTTTCACCGAGCACTGAAGCTTTCTTT
CASSLEFSPSTEAFF
>TRBJ2-1|TRBV6-1|many|NA
TGTGCCAGCAGTGAAGCGCTTCTGGGGTTCTTC
CASSEALLGFF
>TRBJ2-5|TRBV7-3|many|TRBD2
TGTGCCAGCAGCTTAAACAGCGGGAGTGAGACCCAGTACTTC
CASSLNSGSETQYF
>TRBJ2-1|TRBV4-1|many|NA
TGCGCCAGCAGCTTCGGGACTCTGTACAATGAGCAGTTCTTC
CASSFGTLYNEQFF
>TRBJ1-1|TRBV5-1|many|NA
TGCGCCAGCAGCTTGGGATCGCGGGGTGACACTGAAGCTTTCTTT
CASSLGSRGDTEAFF
>TRBJ2-1|TRBV5-6|many|NA
TGTGCCAGCAGCTGGGAGCGGGAGCAGTTCTTC
CASSWEREQFF
>TRBJ1-1|TRBV5-1|many|TRBD1
TGCGCCAGCAGCTTCTCTCTCAGGGGGCTCAGCACTGAAGCTTTCTTT
CASSFSLRGLSTEAFF
>TRBJ2-7|TRBV3-1|many|TRBD2
TGTGCCACCAGGGCCGGGCGGGAGCTCTCCTACGAGCAGTACTTC
CATRAGRELSYEQYF
>TRBJ2-2|TRBV27|many|TRBD2
TGTGCCAGAACACCAGCGGGAGAATTGGACGGGGAGCTGTTTTTT
CARTPAGELDGELFF
>TRBJ1-1|TRBV6-6|many|NA
TGTGCCAGCAGTTACTCGGGCGCTGAAGCTTTCTTT
CASSYSGAEAFF
>TRBJ2-2|TRBV5-1|NA|NA
TGCGCCAGCAGCTTGGCCGGAGACCCAATCACCGGGGAGCTGTTTTTT
CASSLAGDPITGELFF
>TRBJ1-5|TRBV20-1|NA|TRBD1
TGCAGTGCTGTGAAGACAGGGGCTAGCAATCAGCCCCAGCATTTT
CSAVKTGASNQPQHF
>TRBJ2-3|TRBV7-9|many|TRBD1
TGTGCCAGCAGCTCGCCGGGACAGACAATCTCAGATACGCAGTATTTT
CASSSPGQTISDTQYF
>TRBJ2-1|TRBV4-1|many|TRBD1
TGCGCCAGCAGCCCGCAGGGGGCTGATGAGCAGTTCTTC
CASSPQGADEQFF
>TRBJ1-5|TRBV7-2|many|TRBD1
TGTGCCAGCAGCTTAGGGACAGGCCTTGGGCAGCCCCAGCATTTT
CASSLGTGLGQPQHF
>TRBJ2-1|TRBV7-8|many|NA
TGTGCCAGCAGCCCCACTGCCCTACCAGCGGGTCTAGAGCAGTTCTTC
CASSPTALPAGLEQFF